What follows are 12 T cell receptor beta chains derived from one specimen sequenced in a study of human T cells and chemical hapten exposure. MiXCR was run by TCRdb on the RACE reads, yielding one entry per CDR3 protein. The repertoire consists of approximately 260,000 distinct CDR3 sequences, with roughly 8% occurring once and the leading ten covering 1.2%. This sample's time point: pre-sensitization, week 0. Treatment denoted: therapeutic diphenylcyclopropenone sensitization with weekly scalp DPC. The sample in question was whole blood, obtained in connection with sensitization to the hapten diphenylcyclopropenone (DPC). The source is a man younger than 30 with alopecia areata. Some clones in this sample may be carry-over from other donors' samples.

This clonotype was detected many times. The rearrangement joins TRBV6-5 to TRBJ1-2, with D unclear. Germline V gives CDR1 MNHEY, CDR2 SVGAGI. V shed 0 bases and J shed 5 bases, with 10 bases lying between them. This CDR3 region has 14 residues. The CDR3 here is CASSYSELSYGYTF. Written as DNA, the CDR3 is TGTGCCAGCAGTTACTCGGAACTTTCATATGGCTACACCTTC.

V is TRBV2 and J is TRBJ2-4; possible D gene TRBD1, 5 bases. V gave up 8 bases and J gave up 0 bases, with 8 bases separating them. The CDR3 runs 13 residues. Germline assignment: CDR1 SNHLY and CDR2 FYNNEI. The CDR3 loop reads CASGALAKNIQYF. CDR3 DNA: TGTGCCAGCGGGGCGCTAGCCAAAAACATTCAGTACTTC.

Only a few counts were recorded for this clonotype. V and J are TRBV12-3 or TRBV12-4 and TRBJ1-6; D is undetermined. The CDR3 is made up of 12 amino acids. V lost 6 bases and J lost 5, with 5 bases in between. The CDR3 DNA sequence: TGTGCCAGCAGGCCGAATAATTCACCCCTCCACTTT. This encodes CASRPNNSPLHF.

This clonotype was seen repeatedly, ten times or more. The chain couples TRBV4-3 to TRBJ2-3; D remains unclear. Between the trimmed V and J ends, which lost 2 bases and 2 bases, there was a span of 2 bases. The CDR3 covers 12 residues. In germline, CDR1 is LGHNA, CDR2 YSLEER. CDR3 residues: CASSQSTDTQYF. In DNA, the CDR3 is TGCGCCAGCAGCCAATCCACAGATACGCAGTATTTT.

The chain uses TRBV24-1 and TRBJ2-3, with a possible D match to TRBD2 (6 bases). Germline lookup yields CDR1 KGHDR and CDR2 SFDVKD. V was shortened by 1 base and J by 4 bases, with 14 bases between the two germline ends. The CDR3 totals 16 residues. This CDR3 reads CATSDLNPGDADTQYF. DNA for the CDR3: TGTGCCACCAGTGATTTAAATCCGGGGGATGCAGATACGCAGTATTTT.

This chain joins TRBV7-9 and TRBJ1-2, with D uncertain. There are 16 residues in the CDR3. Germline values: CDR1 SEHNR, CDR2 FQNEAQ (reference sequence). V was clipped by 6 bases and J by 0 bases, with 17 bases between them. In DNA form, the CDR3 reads TGTGCCAGCAGACGAACCGGAGGAATCTCTAACTATGGCTACACCTTC. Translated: CASRRTGGISNYGYTF.

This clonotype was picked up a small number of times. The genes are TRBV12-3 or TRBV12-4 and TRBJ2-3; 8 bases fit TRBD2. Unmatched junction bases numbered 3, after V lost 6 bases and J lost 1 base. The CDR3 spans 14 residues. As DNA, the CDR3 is TGTGCCAGCAGGGGGCGGGGGGGCACAGATACGCAGTATTTT. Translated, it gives CASRGRGGTDTQYF.

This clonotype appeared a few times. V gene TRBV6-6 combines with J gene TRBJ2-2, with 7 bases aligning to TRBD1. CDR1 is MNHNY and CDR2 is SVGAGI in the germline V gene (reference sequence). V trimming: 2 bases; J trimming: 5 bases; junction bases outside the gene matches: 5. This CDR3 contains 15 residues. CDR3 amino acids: CASSYGQDGTGELFF. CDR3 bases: TGTGCCAGCAGTTACGGACAGGACGGAACCGGGGAGCTGTTTTTT.

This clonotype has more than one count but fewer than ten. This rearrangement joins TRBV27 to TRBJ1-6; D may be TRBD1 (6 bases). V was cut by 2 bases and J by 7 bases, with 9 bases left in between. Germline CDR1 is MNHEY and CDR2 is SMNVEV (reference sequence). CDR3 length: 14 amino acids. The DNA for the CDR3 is TGTGCCAGCAGTTTAACGGGGGCAAATTCACCCCTCCACTTT. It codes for CASSLTGANSPLHF.

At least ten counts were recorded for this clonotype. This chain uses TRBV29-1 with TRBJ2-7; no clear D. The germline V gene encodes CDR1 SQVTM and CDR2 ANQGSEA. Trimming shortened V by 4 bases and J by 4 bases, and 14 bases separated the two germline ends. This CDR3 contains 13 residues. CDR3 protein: CSVGTGFSYEQYF. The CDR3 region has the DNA TGCAGCGTTGGGACCGGCTTTTCGTACGAGCAGTACTTC.

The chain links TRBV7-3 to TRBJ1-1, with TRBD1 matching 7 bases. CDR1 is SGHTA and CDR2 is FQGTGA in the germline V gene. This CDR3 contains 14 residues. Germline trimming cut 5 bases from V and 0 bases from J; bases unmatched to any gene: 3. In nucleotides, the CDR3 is TGTGCCAGCAGCAAGACAGGGATGAACACTGAAGCTTTCTTT. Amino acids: CASSKTGMNTEAFF.

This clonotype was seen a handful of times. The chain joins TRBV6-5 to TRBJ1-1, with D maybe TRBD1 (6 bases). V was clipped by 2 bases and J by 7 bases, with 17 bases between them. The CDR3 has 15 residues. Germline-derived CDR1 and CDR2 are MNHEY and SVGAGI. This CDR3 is CASSYEGGEAREAFF. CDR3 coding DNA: TGTGCCAGCAGTTACGAGGGGGGGGAGGCACGTGAAGCTTTCTTT.